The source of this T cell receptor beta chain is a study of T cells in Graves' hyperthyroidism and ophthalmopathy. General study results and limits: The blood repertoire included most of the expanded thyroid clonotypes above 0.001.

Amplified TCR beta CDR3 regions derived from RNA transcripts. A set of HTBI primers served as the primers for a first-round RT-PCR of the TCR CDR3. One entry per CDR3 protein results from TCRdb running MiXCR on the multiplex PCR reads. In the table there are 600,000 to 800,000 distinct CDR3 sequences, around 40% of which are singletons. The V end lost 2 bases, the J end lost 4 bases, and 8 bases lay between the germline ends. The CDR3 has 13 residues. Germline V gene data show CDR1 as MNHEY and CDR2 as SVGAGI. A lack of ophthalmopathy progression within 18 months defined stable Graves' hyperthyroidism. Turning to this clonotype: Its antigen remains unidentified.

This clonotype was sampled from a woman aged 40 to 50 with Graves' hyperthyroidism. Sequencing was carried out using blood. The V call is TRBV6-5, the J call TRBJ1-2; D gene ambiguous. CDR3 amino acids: CASSYDGTYGYTF. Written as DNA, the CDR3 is TGTGCCAGCAGTTACGACGGAACCTATGGCTACACCTTC.